The 2 T cell receptor beta chains reported below all come from one sample, sequenced in a study of regulatory T cells in long-lasting Graves disease. Construction of the TCR beta libraries employed iRepertoire HTBI primers in conjunction with Arm-PCR of CDR3 regions. TCRdb independently ran MiXCR on the multiplex PCR reads; one entry per CDR3 protein. The sample includes a few hundred thousand distinct CDR3 sequences, 15% of them seen just once. Time point here: newly diagnosed GD, antithyroid drugs for less than 3 months. Preparation of the TCR library used RNA extracted from PBMCs. The same sample was also used in a study of T cells in Graves' hyperthyroidism and ophthalmopathy.

This specimen consisted of peripheral blood mononuclear cells (PBMCs), obtained at new diagnosis, from a patient treated with antithyroid drugs. These receptors were obtained from a woman aged 40 to 55 with Graves disease.

This clonotype has ten or more counts. The rearrangement links TRBV11-3 to TRBJ2-1; no reliable D call. V lost 1 base and J lost 5, with 18 bases in between. From germline, CDR1 is SGHNT and CDR2 YENEEA. The CDR3 has 17 residues. CDR3 protein: CASSLVAWGSSHNEQFF. Here the CDR3 DNA reads TGTGCCAGCAGCTTAGTTGCTTGGGGATCAAGCCACAATGAGCAGTTCTTC.

A note on this clonotype: One base separates it from a far larger clone, so it is likely a read error. The CDR3 spells CASRTTSGYNGQFF. CDR3 DNA sequence: TGTGCCAGCAGGACTACTAGCGGATACAATGGGCAGTTCTTC. This chain uses TRBV28 with TRBJ2-4; 8 positions agree with TRBD2. Judging by the DNA end, TRBJ2-1 fits better; the J call may be wrong. Germline V gene sequence: CDR1 MDHEN, CDR2 SYDVKM. This CDR3 is built from 14 residues.